Shown below are 5 T cell receptor beta chains from a single sample sequenced in a study of shared clonotypes between healthy human individuals. Generated by immunoSEQ multiplex PCR, the TCRdb table keeps only in-frame clones and is missing some. Of just over 2,000,000 clones in the sample, 95% were seen once. Sequencing was performed on naive CD4+ T cells sorted from blood. Subset meaning: CD45RA+ positively selected. These receptors were collected from a man aged 18 to 29 in good health.

This chain uses TRBV2 with TRBJ1-6, with 9 bases lining up with TRBD1. The ends lost 6 bases at V and 6 bases at J; junction bases unmatched: 6. The CDR3 has 15 residues. Germline V gives CDR1 SNHLY, CDR2 FYNNEI. The CDR3 DNA is TGTGCCAGCAGGGCACAGGGGGCAGTTAATTCACCCCTCCACTTT. It codes for CASRAQGAVNSPLHF. The full variable domain, with the rest looked up from reference TRBV2 and TRBJ1-6, is EPEVTQTPSHQVTQMGQEVILRCVPISNHLYFYWYRQILGQKVEFLVSFYNNEISEKSEIFDDQFSVERPDGSNFTLKIRSTKLEDSAMYFCASRAQGAVNSPLHFGNGTRLTVT.

DNA for the CDR3: TGTGCCAGCAGTTCCACTGGGCCTCTAGATCAGCCCCAGCATTTT. It encodes CASSSTGPLDQPQHF. This chain uses TRBV6-1 with TRBJ1-5, with unresolved D. Trimming removed 5 bases at V and 5 bases at J, with 16 bases between. The CDR3 totals 15 residues. The germline gives CDR1 MNHNS, CDR2 SASEGT.

V usage is TRBV7-9 and J usage is TRBJ2-2, with D hard to call. The CDR3 consists of 15 residues. The ends were cut back, 3 bases at V and 3 bases at J, with 11 bases in the middle. Germline lookup yields CDR1 SEHNR and CDR2 FQNEAQ (reference sequence). The CDR3 is CASSLDGPDTGELFF. CDR3 coding DNA: TGTGCCAGCAGCTTGGACGGGCCCGACACCGGGGAGCTGTTTTTT. Together with reference TRBV7-9 and TRBJ2-2, the CDR3 gives the full variable domain: DTGVSQNPRHKITKRGQNVTFRCDPISEHNRLYWYRQTLGQGPEFLTYFQNEAQLEKSRLLSDRFSAERPKGSFSTLEIQRTEQGDSAMYLCASSLDGPDTGELFFGEGSRLTVL.

CDR3 in DNA: TGCGCCAGCAGCACTCGGGGGCTTGGGGACGAGCAGTACTTC. Its protein product is CASSTRGLGDEQYF. The chain uses TRBV5-1 and TRBJ2-7; perhaps D is TRBD1 or TRBD2 (6 bases each). The ends were cut back, 4 bases at V and 5 bases at J, with 16 bases in the middle. This CDR3 is 14 amino acids long. The germline CDR1 and CDR2 sequences are SGHRS and YFSETQ.

V gene TRBV5-1 combines with J gene TRBJ2-1; 11 nucleotides match TRBD2. This CDR3 comprises 14 residues. Germline V gene data show CDR1 as SGHRS and CDR2 as YFSETQ. The ends lost 3 bases at V and 8 bases at J; junction bases unmatched: 4. The CDR3 coding sequence is TGCGCCAGCAGCTCCGGGACTAGCGGCCATGAGCAGTTCTTC. Protein product: CASSSGTSGHEQFF. Together with reference TRBV5-1 and TRBJ2-1, the CDR3 gives the full variable domain: KAGVTQTPRYLIKTRGQQVTLSCSPISGHRSVSWYQQTPGQGLQFLFEYFSETQRNKGNFPGRFSGRQFSNSRSEMNVSTLELGDSALYLCASSSGTSGHEQFFGPGTRLTVL.